Each of the 5 T cell receptor beta chains below was sequenced from the same sample in a study of response to subunit inactivated influenza vaccine. MiXCR, applied by TCRdb to the RT-PCR reads, yields one record per CDR3 protein. The sample contains a few hundred thousand distinct CDR3 sequences, just over 20% of which appear only once. The sample in question was PBMCs from blood, obtained about 20 months after vaccination. These receptor sequences come from a man between 50 and 70 years old who received an inactivated influenza vaccine.

The chain joins TRBV20-1 to TRBJ2-3; possibly TRBD2 for D (5 bases). Germline values: CDR1 DFQATT, CDR2 SNEGSKA (reference sequence). Trimming took off 2 bases at V and 2 bases at J, with 11 bases between the two ends. The CDR3 length is 14 residues. The CDR3 region has the DNA TGCAGTGCTAGAATCGGGGTCCACACAGATACGCAGTATTTT. Translating gives CSARIGVHTDTQYF.

This clonotype has only a few counts. This chain uses TRBV5-1 with TRBJ1-5; a weak D match, TRBD1 (5 bases). Germline V gives CDR1 SGHRS, CDR2 YFSETQ. The V end was cut by 0 bases, the J end by 7 bases, with 11 bases between. This CDR3 has 14 residues. The CDR3 sequence: CASSLGGREQPQHF. The CDR3 DNA is TGCGCCAGCAGCTTGGGGGGCAGGGAACAGCCCCAGCATTTT.

This chain links TRBV28 with TRBJ1-2, with 9 bases that match TRBD1. With 1 base clipped from V and 4 bases from J, the junction kept 4 bases outside the gene matches. Germline V gives CDR1 MDHEN, CDR2 SYDVKM. The CDR3 extends over 15 amino acids. The CDR3 here is CASSLYGQGSYGYTF. The DNA for the CDR3 is TGTGCCAGCAGTTTATACGGACAGGGGTCCTATGGCTACACCTTC.

V gene TRBV21-1 combines with J gene TRBJ2-1; the D call of TRBD2 is as the table states it, not checked on the DNA. TRBV21-1 is described as a pseudogene. The CDR3 runs to 13 residues. Here the CDR3 reads CLPPATRGNEQFF. Here the CDR3 DNA reads TGTCTCCCGCCGGCTACTCGGGGGAATGAGCAGTTCTTC.

J is TRBJ2-3 and V is TRBV28; weak D call: TRBD2 (5 bases). Germline V gives CDR1 MDHEN, CDR2 SYDVKM. The germline V and J ends were trimmed by 3 bases and 0 bases, with 16 bases remaining between them. CDR3 length: 17 residues. The CDR3 here is CASSLVGRTHSTDTQYF. The CDR3 region has the DNA TGTGCCAGCAGTTTGGTAGGCAGGACTCATAGCACAGATACGCAGTATTTT.